Listed below are T cell receptor beta chains from one sample, sequenced in a study of blood T cell repertoires in COVID-19. Produced via immunoSEQ multiplex PCR; TCRdb's table is partial and in-frame only. The sample carries around 160,000 clones, approximately 80% recorded once. The source material was PBMCs or T cells enriched from blood (not recorded which). These receptors came from a woman aged 55-69 years who had recovered from COVID-19. Both conserved end residues are part of each CDR3. The order of the fields is D gene, J gene, V gene, clone size, CDR3 protein, CDR3 DNA. D genes are given only for firm matches. Rows give clone size only sometimes, using once, few, many, or a class for an expanded clone.

>TRBD1|TRBJ1-5|TRBV2|NA
CASSVDRGNQPQHF
TGTGCCAGCAGTGTAGACAGGGGCAATCAGCCCCAGCATTTT
>TRBD1|TRBJ2-4|TRBV6-5|few
CASRGTGAKNIQYF
TGTGCCAGCAGGGGGACAGGGGCCAAAAACATTCAGTACTTC
>NA|TRBJ1-2|TRBV5-5|NA
CASSSLSGVLLDRYGYTF
TGTGCCAGCAGCTCCTTGTCAGGGGTCCTGCTCGACCGGTATGGCTACACCTTC
>TRBD1|TRBJ1-3|TRBV19|NA
CASIAGTAGNTIYF
TGTGCCAGTATCGCCGGGACAGCTGGAAACACCATATATTTT
>NA|TRBJ1-5|TRBV28|once
CASSLLRQPQHF
TGTGCCAGCAGTTTACTTCGTCAGCCCCAGCATTTT
>NA|TRBJ2-2|TRBV5-1|NA
CASSSSVGTNTGELFF
TGCGCCAGCAGCTCATCGGTCGGGACGAACACCGGGGAGCTGTTTTTT
>NA|TRBJ1-2|TRBV7-2|NA
CASSARGYAPGYTF
TGTGCCAGCAGCGCCCGCGGGTACGCGCCGGGCTACACCTTC
>TRBD1|TRBJ2-3|TRBV29-1|NA
CSVGTGGSDTQYF
TGCAGCGTTGGGACAGGGGGCTCAGATACGCAGTATTTT
>NA|TRBJ1-4|TRBV6-5|NA
CASSSSQAENEKLFF
TGTGCCAGCAGTTCCTCACAGGCCGAGAATGAAAAACTGTTTTTT
>TRBD1|TRBJ2-3|TRBV5-1|once
CASSWTPGTGTDTQYF
TGCGCCAGCAGCTGGACGCCCGGGACAGGGACAGATACGCAGTATTTT
>TRBD1|TRBJ1-6|TRBV27|NA
CASSLTGGRLHF
TGTGCCAGCAGCCTTACAGGGGGACGCCTCCACTTT
>NA|TRBJ1-2|TRBV3-1/TRBV3-2|NA
CASSQEDIHYGYTF
TGTGCCAGCAGCCAGGAAGACATACACTATGGCTACACCTTC
>NA|TRBJ1-2|TRBV5-5|NA
CASRRISGGYTF
TGTGCCAGCAGACGGATATCGGGGGGCTACACCTTC
>NA|TRBJ2-2|TRBV7-2|once
CASSWRARSNTGELFF
TGTGCCAGCAGCTGGCGGGCTCGCTCGAACACCGGGGAGCTGTTTTTT
>NA|TRBJ2-1|TRBV4-2|NA
CASSQDRGQVYNEQFF
TGTGCCAGCAGCCAAGATCGGGGTCAGGTTTACAATGAGCAGTTCTTC
>NA|TRBJ1-1|TRBV5-1|NA
CASGDGRGGTEAFF
TGCGCCAGCGGGGATGGCCGGGGGGGCACTGAAGCTTTCTTT
>TRBD1|TRBJ1-3|TRBV28|NA
CASSFSTGAGNTIYF
TGTGCCAGCAGTTTCTCGACAGGGGCCGGAAACACCATATATTTT
>NA|TRBJ2-3|TRBV28|NA
CASSSIRGGTQYF
TGTGCCAGCAGTTCCATACGGGGAGGTACGCAGTATTTT
>NA|TRBJ1-5|TRBV7-9|NA
CASSPSGQPQHF
TGTGCCAGCAGCCCAAGCGGTCAGCCCCAGCATTTT
>NA|TRBJ2-3|TRBV3-1/TRBV3-2|NA
CASSPGVHTQYF
TGTGCCAGCAGCCCGGGGGTGCATACGCAGTATTTT
>TRBD1|TRBJ2-7|TRBV5-1|NA
CASSPGTGAYEQYF
TGCGCCAGCAGCCCCGGGACAGGGGCCTACGAGCAGTACTTC
>TRBD1|TRBJ1-1|TRBV18|NA
CASSPGTGGLRTEAFF
TGTGCCAGCTCACCAGGGACAGGGGGCTTGAGGACTGAAGCTTTCTTT
>NA|TRBJ2-3|TRBV11-2|NA
CASSLVRGRFTDTQYF
TGTGCCAGCAGCTTAGTCAGGGGCCGGTTCACAGATACGCAGTATTTT
>NA|TRBJ2-5|TRBV7-9|NA
CASSSDYPWETQYF
TGTGCCAGCAGTTCGGACTACCCGTGGGAGACCCAGTACTTC
>NA|TRBJ1-5|TRBV6-5|NA
CASSVGVLRPQHF
TGTGCCAGCAGCGTCGGGGTCCTGAGGCCCCAGCATTTT
>TRBD1|TRBJ2-3|TRBV5-1|NA
CASFPGQGSDTQYF
TGCGCCAGCTTTCCGGGACAGGGGTCAGATACGCAGTATTTT
>NA|TRBJ2-1|TRBV2|NA
CASSGLRDFNPYNEQFF
TGTGCCAGCAGTGGACTCCGGGACTTCAACCCGTACAATGAGCAGTTCTTC
>TRBD1|TRBJ1-1|TRBV5-4|NA
CASSPTGMNTEAFF
TGTGCCAGCAGCCCGACAGGGATGAACACTGAAGCTTTCTTT
>NA|TRBJ2-1|TRBV5-4|NA
CASSPPGSGSSYNEQFF
TGTGCCAGCAGCCCCCCGGGGAGCGGAAGCTCCTACAATGAGCAGTTCTTC
>NA|TRBJ2-2|TRBV10-3|NA
CAIRGGGGGISNTGELFF
TGTGCCATCAGGGGGGGAGGTGGTGGCATTTCGAACACCGGGGAGCTGTTTTTT
>NA|TRBJ1-1|TRBV10-1|NA
CASSSDWTTNTEAFF
TGCGCCAGCAGTTCCGACTGGACTACAAACACTGAAGCTTTCTTT
>TRBD2|TRBJ2-6|TRBV5-1|NA
CASSLGEGLPPFSGANVLTF
TGCGCCAGCAGCTTGGGGGAGGGCCTCCCCCCTTTCTCTGGGGCCAACGTCCTGACTTTC
>TRBD2|TRBJ2-1|TRBV10-3|NA
CAISESAPRRGGENEQFF
TGTGCCATCAGTGAGTCGGCCCCCAGGCGGGGGGGAGAGAATGAGCAGTTCTTC
>TRBD1|TRBJ1-5|TRBV27|once
CASSPPPTGGADQPQHF
TGTGCCAGCAGCCCCCCCCCGACAGGGGGCGCGGATCAGCCCCAGCATTTT
>TRBD1|TRBJ2-2|TRBV28|NA
CASGDRADTGELFF
TGTGCCAGCGGGGACAGGGCGGACACCGGGGAGCTGTTTTTT
>NA|TRBJ2-7|TRBV10-2|few
CASSESGAGVPYEQYF
TGCGCCAGCAGTGAGTCTGGGGCAGGGGTCCCCTACGAGCAGTACTTC
>NA|TRBJ1-1|TRBV18|NA
CASSPPVRTEAFF
TGTGCCAGCTCACCACCGGTGCGGACTGAAGCTTTCTTT
>TRBD2|TRBJ2-2|TRBV27|few
CASSVGLAGGPSGELFF
TGTGCCAGCAGTGTGGGACTAGCGGGGGGGCCCTCGGGGGAGCTGTTTTTT
>TRBD2|TRBJ2-3|TRBV7-3|NA
CASGREGGDTQYF
TGTGCCAGCGGACGGGAGGGGGGAGATACGCAGTATTTT
>TRBD2|TRBJ2-2|TRBV10-2|NA
CASRDFDGRLSTGELFF
TGCGCCAGCAGAGATTTTGACGGGAGGTTGAGCACCGGGGAGCTGTTTTTT
>TRBD2|TRBJ2-3|TRBV10-3|once
CAIRAGGGSTDTQYF
TGTGCCATCCGGGCGGGCGGGGGGAGCACAGATACGCAGTATTTT
>NA|TRBJ1-4|TRBV2|NA
CASSDRGGEKLFF
TGTGCCAGCAGTGACAGGGGTGGTGAAAAACTGTTTTTT
>NA|TRBJ2-5|TRBV7-6|NA
CASSFVRGETQYF
TGTGCCAGCAGCTTTGTCAGGGGCGAGACCCAGTACTTC
>TRBD1|TRBJ1-2|TRBV18|once
CASSPGTEGSYGYTF
TGTGCCAGCTCACCTGGGACAGAGGGGAGCTATGGCTACACCTTC
>TRBD2|TRBJ2-3|TRBV12-3/TRBV12-4|NA
CASRREGTDTQYF
TGTGCCAGCCGGAGGGAGGGGACAGATACGCAGTATTTT
>TRBD1|TRBJ1-6|TRBV4-1|NA
CASSQDPGQGLGPLHF
TGCGCCAGCAGCCAAGATCCGGGACAGGGCCTCGGGCCCCTCCACTTT
>TRBD2|TRBJ2-5|TRBV29-1|few
CSATTSGGETQYF
TGCAGCGCCACGACTAGCGGGGGGGAGACCCAGTACTTC
>NA|TRBJ2-3|TRBV5-1|once
CASSFRQPPDTQYF
TGCGCCAGCAGCTTCCGACAACCCCCGGATACGCAGTATTTT
>TRBD1|TRBJ1-1|TRBV6-5|NA
CAGRQGPYTEAFF
TGTGCCGGACGACAGGGGCCCTACACTGAAGCTTTCTTT
>TRBD1|TRBJ1-4|TRBV9|NA
CASSVAGQNEKLFF
TGTGCCAGCAGCGTAGCGGGACAGAATGAAAAACTGTTTTTT